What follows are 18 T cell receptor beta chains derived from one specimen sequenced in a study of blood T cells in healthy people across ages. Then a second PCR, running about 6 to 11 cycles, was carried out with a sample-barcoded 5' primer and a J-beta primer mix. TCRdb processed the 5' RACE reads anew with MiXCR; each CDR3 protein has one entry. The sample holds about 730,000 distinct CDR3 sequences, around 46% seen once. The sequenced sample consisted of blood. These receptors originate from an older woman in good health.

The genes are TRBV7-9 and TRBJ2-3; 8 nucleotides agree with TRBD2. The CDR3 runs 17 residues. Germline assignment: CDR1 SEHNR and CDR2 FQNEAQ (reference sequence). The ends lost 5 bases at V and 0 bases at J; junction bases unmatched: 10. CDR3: CASSPSTSGTSTDTQYF. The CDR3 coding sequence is TGTGCCAGCAGCCCATCAACTAGCGGAACTAGCACAGATACGCAGTATTTT.

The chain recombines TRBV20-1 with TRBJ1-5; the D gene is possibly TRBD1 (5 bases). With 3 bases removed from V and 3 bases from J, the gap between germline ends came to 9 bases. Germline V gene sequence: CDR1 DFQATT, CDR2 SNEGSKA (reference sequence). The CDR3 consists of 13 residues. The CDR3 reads CSASQGNNQPQHF. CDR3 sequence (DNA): TGCAGTGCTAGTCAGGGAAACAATCAGCCCCAGCATTTT.

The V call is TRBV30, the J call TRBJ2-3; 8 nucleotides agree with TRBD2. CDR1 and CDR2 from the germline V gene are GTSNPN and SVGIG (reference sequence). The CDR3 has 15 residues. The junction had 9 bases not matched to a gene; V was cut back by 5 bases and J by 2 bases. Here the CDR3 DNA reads TGTGCCTGGGACCCTTGGCGGGGGGTCACAGATACGCAGTATTTT. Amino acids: CAWDPWRGVTDTQYF.

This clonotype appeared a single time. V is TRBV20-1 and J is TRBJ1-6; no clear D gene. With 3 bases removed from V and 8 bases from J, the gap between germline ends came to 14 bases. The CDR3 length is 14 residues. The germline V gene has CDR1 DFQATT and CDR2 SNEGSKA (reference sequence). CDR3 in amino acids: CSASRESSDSPLHF. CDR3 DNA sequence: TGCAGTGCTAGCCGGGAATCTTCGGATTCACCCCTCCACTTT.

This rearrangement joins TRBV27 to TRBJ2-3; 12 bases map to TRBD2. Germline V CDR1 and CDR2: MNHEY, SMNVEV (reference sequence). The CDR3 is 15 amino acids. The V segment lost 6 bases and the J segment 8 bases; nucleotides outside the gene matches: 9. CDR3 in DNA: TGTGCCAGCAGATCCCTAGCGGGGGGGCTAGGTACGCAGTATTTT. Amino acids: CASRSLAGGLGTQYF.

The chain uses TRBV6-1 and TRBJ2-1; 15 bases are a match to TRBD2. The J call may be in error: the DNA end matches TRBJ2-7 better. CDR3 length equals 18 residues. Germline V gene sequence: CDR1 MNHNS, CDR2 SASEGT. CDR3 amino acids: CASRGTSGRWSSYNEQYF. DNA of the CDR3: TGTGCCAGCAGGGGGACTAGCGGGAGGTGGAGCTCCTACAATGAGCAGTACTTC.

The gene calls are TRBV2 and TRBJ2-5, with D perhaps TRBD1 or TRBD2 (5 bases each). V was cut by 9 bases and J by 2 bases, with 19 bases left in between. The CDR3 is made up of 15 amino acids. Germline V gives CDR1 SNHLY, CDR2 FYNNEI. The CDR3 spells CARGTWVQEQETQYF. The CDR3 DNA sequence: TGTGCCAGGGGGACGTGGGTTCAGGAGCAAGAGACCCAGTACTTC.

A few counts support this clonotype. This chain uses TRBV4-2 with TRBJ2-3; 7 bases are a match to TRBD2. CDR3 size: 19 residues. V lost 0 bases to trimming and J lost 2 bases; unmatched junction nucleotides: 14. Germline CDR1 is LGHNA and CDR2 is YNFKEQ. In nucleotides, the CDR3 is TGTGCCAGCAGCCAAGATCTGAACCGGCAGGGAGGGCACACAGATACGCAGTATTTT. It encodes CASSQDLNRQGGHTDTQYF.

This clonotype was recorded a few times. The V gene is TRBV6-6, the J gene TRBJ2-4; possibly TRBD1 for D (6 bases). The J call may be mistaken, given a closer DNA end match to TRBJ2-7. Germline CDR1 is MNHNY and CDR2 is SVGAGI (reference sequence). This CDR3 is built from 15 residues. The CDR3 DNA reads TGTGCCAGCAGCCGTCGCGTGGGGGCTTCTGACGAGCAGTACTTC. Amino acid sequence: CASSRRVGASDEQYF.

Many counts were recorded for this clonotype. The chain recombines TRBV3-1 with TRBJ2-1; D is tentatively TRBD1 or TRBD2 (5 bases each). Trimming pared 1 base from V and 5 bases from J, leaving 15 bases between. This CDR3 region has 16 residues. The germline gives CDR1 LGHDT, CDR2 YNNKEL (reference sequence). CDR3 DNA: TGTGCCAGCAGCCAAGTAACCGGGACCGGACACAATGAGCAGTTCTTC. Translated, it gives CASSQVTGTGHNEQFF.

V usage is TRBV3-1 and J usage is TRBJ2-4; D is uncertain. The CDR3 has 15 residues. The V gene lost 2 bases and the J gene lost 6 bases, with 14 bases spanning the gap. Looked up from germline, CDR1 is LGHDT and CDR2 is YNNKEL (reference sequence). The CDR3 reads CASSQKGMNANIQYF. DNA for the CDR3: TGTGCCAGCAGCCAAAAGGGAATGAATGCAAACATTCAGTACTTC.

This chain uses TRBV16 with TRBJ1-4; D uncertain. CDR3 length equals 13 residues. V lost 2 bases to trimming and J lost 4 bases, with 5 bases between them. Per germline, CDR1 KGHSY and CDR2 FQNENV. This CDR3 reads CASSQGDNEKLFF. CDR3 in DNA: TGTGCCAGCAGCCAAGGGGATAATGAAAAACTGTTTTTT.

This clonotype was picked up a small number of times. DNA for the CDR3: TGTGCCAGCAGTGACGCGGTGACCGGGTTAGCGGGAGATTTCGGGGACGAGCAGTACTTC. This sequence encodes CASSDAVTGLAGDFGDEQYF. This chain joins TRBV6-4 and TRBJ2-7; 9 bases map to TRBD2. The germline V gene encodes CDR1 MRHNA and CDR2 SNTAGT. V lost 2 bases and J lost 5; bases outside the gene matches: 22. This CDR3 comprises 20 residues.

This CDR3 reads CASSEQAGAGEQYF. DNA of the CDR3: TGTGCCAGCAGCGAACAAGCGGGAGCGGGCGAGCAGTACTTC. The chain carries TRBV9 and TRBJ2-7, with 8 bases that match TRBD2. After removal of 3 bases from V and 6 bases from J, the junction contained 8 bases not matched to a gene. This CDR3 contains 14 residues. Germline V gene data show CDR1 as SGDLS and CDR2 as YYNGEE.

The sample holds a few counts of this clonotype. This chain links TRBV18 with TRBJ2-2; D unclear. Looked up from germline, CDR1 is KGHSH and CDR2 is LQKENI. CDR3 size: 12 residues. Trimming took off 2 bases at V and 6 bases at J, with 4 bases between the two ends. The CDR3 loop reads CASSPFAGELFF. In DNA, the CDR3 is TGTGCCAGCTCACCATTTGCCGGGGAGCTGTTTTTT.

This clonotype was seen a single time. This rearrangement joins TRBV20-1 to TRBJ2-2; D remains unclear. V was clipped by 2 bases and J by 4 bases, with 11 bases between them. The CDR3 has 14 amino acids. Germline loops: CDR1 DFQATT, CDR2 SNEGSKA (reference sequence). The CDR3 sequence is CSARLVGITGELFF. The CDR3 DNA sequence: TGCAGTGCTAGATTGGTGGGAATCACCGGGGAGCTGTTTTTT.

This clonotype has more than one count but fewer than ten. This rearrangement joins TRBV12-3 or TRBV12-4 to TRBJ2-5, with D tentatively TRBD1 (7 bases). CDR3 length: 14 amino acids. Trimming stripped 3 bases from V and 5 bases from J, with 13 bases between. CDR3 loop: CASSFLRGAETQYF. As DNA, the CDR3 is TGTGCCAGCAGTTTTCTCAGGGGGGCCGAGACCCAGTACTTC.

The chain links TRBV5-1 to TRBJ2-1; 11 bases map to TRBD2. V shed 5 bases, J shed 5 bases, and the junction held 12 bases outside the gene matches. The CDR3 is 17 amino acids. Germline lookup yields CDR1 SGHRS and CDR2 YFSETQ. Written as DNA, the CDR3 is TGCGCCAGCAGGGAACTAGCGGGAGAGTGGGGGGACAATGAGCAGTTCTTC. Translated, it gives CASRELAGEWGDNEQFF. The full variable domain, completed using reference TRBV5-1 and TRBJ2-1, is KAGVTQTPRYLIKTRGQQVTLSCSPISGHRSVSWYQQTPGQGLQFLFEYFSETQRNKGNFPGRFSGRQFSNSRSEMNVSTLELGDSALYLCASRELAGEWGDNEQFFGPGTRLTVL.